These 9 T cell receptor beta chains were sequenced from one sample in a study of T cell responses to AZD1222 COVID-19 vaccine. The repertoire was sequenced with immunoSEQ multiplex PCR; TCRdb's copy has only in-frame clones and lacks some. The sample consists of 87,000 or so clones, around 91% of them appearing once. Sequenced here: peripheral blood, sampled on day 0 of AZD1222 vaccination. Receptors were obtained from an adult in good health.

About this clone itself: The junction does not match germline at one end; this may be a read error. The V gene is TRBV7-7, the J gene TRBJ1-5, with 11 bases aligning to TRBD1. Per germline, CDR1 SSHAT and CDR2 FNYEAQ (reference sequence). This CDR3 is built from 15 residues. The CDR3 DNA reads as TGTGCTAGCAGCTGCGGACAGGGGGCTTGTCAGCCCCAGCATTTT. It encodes CASSCGQGACQPQHF. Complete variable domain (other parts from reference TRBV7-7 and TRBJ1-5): GAGVSQSPRYKVTKRGQDVTLRCDPISSHATLYWYQQALGQGPEFLTYFNYEAQPDKSGLPSDRFSAERPEGSISTLTIQRTEQRDSAMYRCASSCGQGACQPQHFGDGTRLSIL.

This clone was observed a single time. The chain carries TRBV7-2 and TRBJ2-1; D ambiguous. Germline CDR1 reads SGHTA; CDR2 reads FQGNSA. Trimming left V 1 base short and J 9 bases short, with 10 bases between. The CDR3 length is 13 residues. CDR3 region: CASSLEGRAEQFF. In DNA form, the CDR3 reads TGTGCCAGCAGCTTAGAAGGCCGAGCTGAGCAGTTCTTC.

CDR3: CASSHFSGQGNSPLHF. CDR3 coding DNA: TGTGCCAGCAGCCATTTTTCTGGACAGGGGAACTCACCCCTCCACTTT. The V and J genes are TRBV7-9 and TRBJ1-6, with 9 bases aligning to TRBD1. The germline gives CDR1 SEHNR, CDR2 FQNEAQ (reference sequence). The junction had 12 bases not matched to a gene; V was cut back by 5 bases and J by 10 bases. This CDR3 has 16 amino acids.

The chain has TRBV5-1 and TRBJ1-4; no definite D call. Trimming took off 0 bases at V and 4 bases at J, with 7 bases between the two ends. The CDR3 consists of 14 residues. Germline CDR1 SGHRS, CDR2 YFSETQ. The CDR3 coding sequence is TGCGCCAGCAGCTTGGGAACAGTTAATGAAAAACTGTTTTTT. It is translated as CASSLGTVNEKLFF.

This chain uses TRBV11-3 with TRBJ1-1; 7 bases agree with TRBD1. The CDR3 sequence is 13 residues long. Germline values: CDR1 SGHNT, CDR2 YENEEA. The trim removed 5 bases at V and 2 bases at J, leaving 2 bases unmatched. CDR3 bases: TGTGCCAGCAGCGGACAGGCTAACACTGAAGCTTTCTTT. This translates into CASSGQANTEAFF.

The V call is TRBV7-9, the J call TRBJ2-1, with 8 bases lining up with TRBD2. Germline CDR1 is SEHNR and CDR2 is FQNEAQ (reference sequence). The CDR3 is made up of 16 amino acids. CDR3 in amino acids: CVVESGGSRSYNEQFF. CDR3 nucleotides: TGTGTGGTCGAGTCGGGGGGGTCCCGCTCCTACAATGAGCAGTTCTTC.

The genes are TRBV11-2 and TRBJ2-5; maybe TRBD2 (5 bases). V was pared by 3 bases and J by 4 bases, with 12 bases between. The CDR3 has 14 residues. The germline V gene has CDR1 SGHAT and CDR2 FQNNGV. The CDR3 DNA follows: TGTGCCAGCAGCTTCCGGGGTAGACGAGAGACCCAGTACTTC. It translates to CASSFRGRRETQYF.

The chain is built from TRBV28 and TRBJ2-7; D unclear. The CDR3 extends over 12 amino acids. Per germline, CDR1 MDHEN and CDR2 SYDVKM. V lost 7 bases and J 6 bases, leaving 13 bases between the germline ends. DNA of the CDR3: TGTGCCAGCACCTACAACGAGGTCGAGCAGTACTTC. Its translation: CASTYNEVEQYF. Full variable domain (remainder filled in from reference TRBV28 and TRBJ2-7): DVKVTQSSRYLVKRTGEKVFLECVQDMDHENMFWYRQDPGLGLRLIYFSYDVKMKEKGDIPEGYSVSREKKERFSLILESASTNQTSMYLCASTYNEVEQYFGPGTRLTVT.

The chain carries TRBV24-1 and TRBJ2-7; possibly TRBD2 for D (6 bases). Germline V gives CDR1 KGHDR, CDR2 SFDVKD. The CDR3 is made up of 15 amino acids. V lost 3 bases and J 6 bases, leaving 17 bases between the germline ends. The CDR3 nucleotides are TGTGCCACCAGTGATCCGGGACTTCCCGGGGGCGAGCAGTACTTC. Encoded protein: CATSDPGLPGGEQYF.